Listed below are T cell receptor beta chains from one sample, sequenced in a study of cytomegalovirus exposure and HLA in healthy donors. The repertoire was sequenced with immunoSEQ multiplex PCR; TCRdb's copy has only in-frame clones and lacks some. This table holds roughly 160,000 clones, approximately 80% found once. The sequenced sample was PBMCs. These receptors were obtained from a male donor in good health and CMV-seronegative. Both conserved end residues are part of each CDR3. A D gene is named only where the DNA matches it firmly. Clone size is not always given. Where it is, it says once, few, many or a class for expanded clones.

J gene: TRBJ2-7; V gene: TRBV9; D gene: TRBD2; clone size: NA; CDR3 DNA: TGTGCCAGCAGCGTTGCGGGGGGGCGGTACGAGCAGTACTTC; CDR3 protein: CASSVAGGRYEQYF
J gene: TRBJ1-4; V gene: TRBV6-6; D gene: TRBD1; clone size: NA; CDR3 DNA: TGTGCCAGCAGTTACTTGACAGGGGAGTTCGTAAAACTGTTTTTT; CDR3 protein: CASSYLTGEFVKLFF
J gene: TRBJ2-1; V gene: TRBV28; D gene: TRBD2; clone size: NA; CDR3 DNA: TGTGCCAGCAGTCGCATCGGCCTAGCGGGCTACAATGAGCAGTTCTTC; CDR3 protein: CASSRIGLAGYNEQFF
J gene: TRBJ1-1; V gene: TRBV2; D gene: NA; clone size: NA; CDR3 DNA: TGTGCCAGCAGTGAAACTAGAGCGGGGAGCACTGAAGCTTTCTTT; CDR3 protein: CASSETRAGSTEAFF
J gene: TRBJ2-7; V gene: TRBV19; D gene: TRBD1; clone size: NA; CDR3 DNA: TGTGCCAGTAGCGGGACAGTTTACGAGCAGTACTTC; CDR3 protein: CASSGTVYEQYF
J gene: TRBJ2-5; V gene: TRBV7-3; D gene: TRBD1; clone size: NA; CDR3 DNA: TGTGCCAGCAGTCTGACAGGGGGCTCGGAGACCCAGTACTTC; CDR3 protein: CASSLTGGSETQYF
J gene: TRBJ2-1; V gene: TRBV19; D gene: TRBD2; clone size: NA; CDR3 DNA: TGTGCCAGTAGTATAGTAGGGACCTTAGCGGGAGGCCGGGGGGATGAGCAGTTCTTC; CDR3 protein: CASSIVGTLAGGRGDEQFF
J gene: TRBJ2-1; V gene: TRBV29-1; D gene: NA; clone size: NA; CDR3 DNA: TGCAGTGGGGCCTTCTCCTACAATGAGCAGTTCTTC; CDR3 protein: CSGAFSYNEQFF
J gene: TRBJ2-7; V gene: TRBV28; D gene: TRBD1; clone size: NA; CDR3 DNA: TGTGCCAGCAGTTCCCCGGGACAGCTCTACGAGCAGTACTTC; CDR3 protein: CASSSPGQLYEQYF
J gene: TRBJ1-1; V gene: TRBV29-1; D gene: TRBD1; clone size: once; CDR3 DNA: TGCAGCGAAGAGGGACAGGGAGGTACTGAAGCTTTCTTT; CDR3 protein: CSEEGQGGTEAFF
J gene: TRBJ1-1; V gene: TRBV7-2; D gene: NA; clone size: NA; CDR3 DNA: TGTGCCAGCAGCCGGTTCGAACAGGTTAACACTGAAGCTTTCTTT; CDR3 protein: CASSRFEQVNTEAFF
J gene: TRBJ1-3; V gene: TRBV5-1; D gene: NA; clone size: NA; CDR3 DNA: TGCGCCAGCAGCCCCCAGGGATCTGGAAACACCATATATTTT; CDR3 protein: CASSPQGSGNTIYF
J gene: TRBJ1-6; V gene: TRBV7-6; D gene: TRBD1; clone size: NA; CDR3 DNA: TGTGCCAGCAGCCCCATCCCGGGACAGGGTTTGAATTCACCCCTCCACTTT; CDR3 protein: CASSPIPGQGLNSPLHF
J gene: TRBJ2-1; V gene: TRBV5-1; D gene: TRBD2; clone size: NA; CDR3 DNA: TGCGCCAGCAGCTTAGAGCGGGATGGGGATGAGCAGTTCTTC; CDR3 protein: CASSLERDGDEQFF
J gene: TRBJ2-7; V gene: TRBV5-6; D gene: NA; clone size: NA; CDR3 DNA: TGTGCCAGCACCTTAGACTCTTCCTACGAGCAGTACTTC; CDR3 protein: CASTLDSSYEQYF
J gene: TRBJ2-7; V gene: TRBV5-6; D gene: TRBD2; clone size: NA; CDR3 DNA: TGTGCCAGCAGCTTGGCCAGATGGACTAGCGGGAGAGTCGACGAGCAGTACTTC; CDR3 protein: CASSLARWTSGRVDEQYF
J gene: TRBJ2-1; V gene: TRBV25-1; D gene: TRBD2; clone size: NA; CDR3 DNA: TGTGCCAGCAGTGATATCTCAGGACCGGGACTAGCCTACAATGAGCAGTTCTTC; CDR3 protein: CASSDISGPGLAYNEQFF
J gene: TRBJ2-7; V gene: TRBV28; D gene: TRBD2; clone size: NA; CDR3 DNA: TGTGCCAGCAGTGGTATGACTAGCGGGGACGACGAGCAGTACTTC; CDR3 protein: CASSGMTSGDDEQYF
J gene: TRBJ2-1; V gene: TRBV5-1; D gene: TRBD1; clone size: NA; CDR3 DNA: TGCGCCAGCAGCCCCGGGACAGTTTCCTACAATGAGCAGTTCTTC; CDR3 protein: CASSPGTVSYNEQFF
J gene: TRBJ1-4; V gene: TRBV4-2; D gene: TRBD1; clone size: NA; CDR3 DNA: TGTGCCAGCAGCCAAGATCTAGGACAGGGGGTCAGCGAAAAACTGTTTTTT; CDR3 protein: CASSQDLGQGVSEKLFF
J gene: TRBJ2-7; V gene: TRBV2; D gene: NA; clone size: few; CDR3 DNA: TGTGCCAGCAGTTTTCAGGGGGGAGGTTCCTACGAGCAGTACTTC; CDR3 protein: CASSFQGGGSYEQYF
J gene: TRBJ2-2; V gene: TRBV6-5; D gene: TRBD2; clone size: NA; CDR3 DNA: TGTGCCAGCAGTGACGGGAGGGCCACCGGGGAGCTGTTTTTT; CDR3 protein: CASSDGRATGELFF
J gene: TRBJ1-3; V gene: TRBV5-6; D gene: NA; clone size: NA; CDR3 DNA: TGTGCCAGCAGCGGCGCAGGGCTGTACTCTGGAAACACCATATATTTT; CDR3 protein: CASSGAGLYSGNTIYF
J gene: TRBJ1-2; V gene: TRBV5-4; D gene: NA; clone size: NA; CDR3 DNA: TGTGCCAGCAGCTCTGGGGCAGGGATTAACTATGGCTACACCTTC; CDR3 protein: CASSSGAGINYGYTF
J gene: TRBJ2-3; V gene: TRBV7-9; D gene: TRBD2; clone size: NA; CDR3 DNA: TGTGCCAGCAGCCGGACTAGCGTAAGCACAGATACGCAGTATTTT; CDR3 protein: CASSRTSVSTDTQYF
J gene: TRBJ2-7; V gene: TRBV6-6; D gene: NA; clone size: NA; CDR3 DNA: TGTGCCAGCAGTTACGGCGGGGGCCTTCGGGACGAGCAGTACTTC; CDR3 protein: CASSYGGGLRDEQYF
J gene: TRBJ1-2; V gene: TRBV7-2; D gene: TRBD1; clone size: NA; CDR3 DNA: TGTGCCAGCAGGTCTGCCGCGACAGGGTCCGGCTACACCTTC; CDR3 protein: CASRSAATGSGYTF
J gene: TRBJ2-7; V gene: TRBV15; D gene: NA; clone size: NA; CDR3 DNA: TGTGCCACCAGCAGAGATTCTGCCAGGGGATACGAGCAGTACTTC; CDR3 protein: CATSRDSARGYEQYF
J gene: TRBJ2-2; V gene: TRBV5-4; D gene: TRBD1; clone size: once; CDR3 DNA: TGTGCCAGCAGCCGTGCACCGGGACAGGGAAGATCCGGGGAGCTGTTTTTT; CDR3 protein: CASSRAPGQGRSGELFF
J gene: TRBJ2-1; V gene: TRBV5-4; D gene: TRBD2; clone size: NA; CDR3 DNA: TGTGCCAGCAGCCAAGGAGGCGCTAGCGGGGGCTCCTACAATGAGCAGTTCTTC; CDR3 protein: CASSQGGASGGSYNEQFF
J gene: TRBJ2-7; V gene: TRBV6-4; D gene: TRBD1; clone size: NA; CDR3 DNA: TGTGCCAGCAGTGTCCTACAGGGGGTTCACGAGCAGTACTTC; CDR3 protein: CASSVLQGVHEQYF
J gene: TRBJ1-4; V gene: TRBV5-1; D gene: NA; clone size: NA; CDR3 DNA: TGCGCCAGCAGGGGGGGGACTCCTAATGAAAAACTGTTTTTT; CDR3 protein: CASRGGTPNEKLFF
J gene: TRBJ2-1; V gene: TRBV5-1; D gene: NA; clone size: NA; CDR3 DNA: TGCGCCAGCAGCAACCCCGGGGGCTACAATGAGCAGTTCTTC; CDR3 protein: CASSNPGGYNEQFF
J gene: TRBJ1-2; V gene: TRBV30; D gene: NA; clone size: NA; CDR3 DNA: TGTGCCTGGACAGGGTTAGGCTATGGCTACACCTTC; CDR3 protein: CAWTGLGYGYTF
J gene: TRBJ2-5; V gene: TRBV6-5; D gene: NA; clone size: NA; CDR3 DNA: TGTGCCAGCAGTTCCTTTTCGGCTGTGGAGGCCCAGTACTTC; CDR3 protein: CASSSFSAVEAQYF
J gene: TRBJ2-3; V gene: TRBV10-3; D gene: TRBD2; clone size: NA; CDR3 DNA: TGTGCCATCAGTTTAGCGGGAGCTACAGATACGCAGTATTTT; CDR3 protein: CAISLAGATDTQYF
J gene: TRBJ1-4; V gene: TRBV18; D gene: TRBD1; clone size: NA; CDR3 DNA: TGTGCCAGCTCACCCGCAGGGGGCGTAGATGAAAAACTGTTTTTT; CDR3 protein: CASSPAGGVDEKLFF